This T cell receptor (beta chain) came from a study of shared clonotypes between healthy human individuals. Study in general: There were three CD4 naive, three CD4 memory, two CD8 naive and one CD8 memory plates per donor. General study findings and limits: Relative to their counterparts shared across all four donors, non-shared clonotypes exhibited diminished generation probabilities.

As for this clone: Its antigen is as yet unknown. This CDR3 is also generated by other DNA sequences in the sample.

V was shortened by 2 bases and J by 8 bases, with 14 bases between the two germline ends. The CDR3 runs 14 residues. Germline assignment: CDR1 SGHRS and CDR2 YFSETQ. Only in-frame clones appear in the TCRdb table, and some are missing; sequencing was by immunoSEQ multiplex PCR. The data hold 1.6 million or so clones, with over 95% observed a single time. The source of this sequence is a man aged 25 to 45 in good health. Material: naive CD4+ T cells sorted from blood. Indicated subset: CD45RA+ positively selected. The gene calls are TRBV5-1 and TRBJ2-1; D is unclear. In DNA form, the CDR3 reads TGCGCCAGCAGCTTAGCCTGGCCGTTTGATGAGCAGTTCTTC. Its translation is CASSLAWPFDEQFF. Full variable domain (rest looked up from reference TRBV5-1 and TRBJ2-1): KAGVTQTPRYLIKTRGQQVTLSCSPISGHRSVSWYQQTPGQGLQFLFEYFSETQRNKGNFPGRFSGRQFSNSRSEMNVSTLELGDSALYLCASSLAWPFDEQFFGPGTRLTVL.